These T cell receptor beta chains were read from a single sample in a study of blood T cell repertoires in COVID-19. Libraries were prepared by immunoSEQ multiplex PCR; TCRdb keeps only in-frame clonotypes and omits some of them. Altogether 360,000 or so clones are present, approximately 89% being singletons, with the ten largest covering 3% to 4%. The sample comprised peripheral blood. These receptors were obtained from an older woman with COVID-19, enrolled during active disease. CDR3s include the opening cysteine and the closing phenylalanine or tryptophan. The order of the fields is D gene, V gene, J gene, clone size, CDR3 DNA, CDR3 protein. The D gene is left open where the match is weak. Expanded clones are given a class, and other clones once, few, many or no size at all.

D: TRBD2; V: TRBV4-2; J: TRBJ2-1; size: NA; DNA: TGTGCCAGCAGCGAAGGACCGCGGGGGGGTTCCTACAATGAGCAGTTCTTC; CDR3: CASSEGPRGGSYNEQFF
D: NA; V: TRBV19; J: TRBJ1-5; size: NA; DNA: TGTGCCAGTAGTATAGGGGGCGGTCAGCCCCAGCATTTT; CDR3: CASSIGGGQPQHF
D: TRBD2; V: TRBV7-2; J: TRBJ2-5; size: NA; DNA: TGTGCCAGCAGCCCTCTCCGGGGGGGTACGCAAGAGACCCAGTACTTC; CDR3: CASSPLRGGTQETQYF
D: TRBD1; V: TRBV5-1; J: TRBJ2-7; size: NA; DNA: TGCGCCAGCAGCTTGGGGTACCGGGACAGGGAGACCTACGAGCAGTACTTC; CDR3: CASSLGYRDRETYEQYF
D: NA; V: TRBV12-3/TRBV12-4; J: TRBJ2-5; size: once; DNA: TGTGCCAGCAGTCCTAAGGGGCAGACCCAGTACTTC; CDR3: CASSPKGQTQYF
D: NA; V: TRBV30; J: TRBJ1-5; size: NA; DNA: TGTGCCTGGAGTCCTAGGTCCTTACAGCCCCAGCATTTT; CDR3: CAWSPRSLQPQHF
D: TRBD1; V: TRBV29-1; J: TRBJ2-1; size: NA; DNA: TGCAGCGTTTTCCGGGACAGGGGAGGTGAGCAGTTCTTC; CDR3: CSVFRDRGGEQFF
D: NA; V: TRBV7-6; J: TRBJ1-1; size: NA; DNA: TGTGCCAGCAGCTTAGGATCGGGGGGCACGGGCACTGAAGCTTTCTTT; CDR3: CASSLGSGGTGTEAFF
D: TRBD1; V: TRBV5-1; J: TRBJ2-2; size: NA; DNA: TGCGCCAGCATGGGACAGCTAAACACCGGGGAGCTGTTTTTT; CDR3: CASMGQLNTGELFF
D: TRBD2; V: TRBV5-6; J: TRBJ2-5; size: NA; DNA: TGTGCCAGCAGCTCGGCGGGGGGGCAAGAGACCCAGTACTTC; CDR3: CASSSAGGQETQYF
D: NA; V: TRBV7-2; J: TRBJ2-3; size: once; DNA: TGTGCCAGCAGCACCAGGGCTAGCACAGATACGCAGTATTTT; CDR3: CASSTRASTDTQYF
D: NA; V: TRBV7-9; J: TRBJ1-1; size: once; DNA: TGTGCCAGCAGCTATGGGGAGACTGAAGCTTTCTTT; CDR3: CASSYGETEAFF
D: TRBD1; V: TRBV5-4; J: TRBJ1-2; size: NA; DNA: TGTGCCAGCAGCTTGGGGCAGGGGGGATGGGGCTACACCTTC; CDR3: CASSLGQGGWGYTF
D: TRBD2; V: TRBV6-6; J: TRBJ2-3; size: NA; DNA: TGTGCCAGCAGACTAGCGGGGGGGCGGGGCACAGATACGCAGTATTTT; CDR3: CASRLAGGRGTDTQYF